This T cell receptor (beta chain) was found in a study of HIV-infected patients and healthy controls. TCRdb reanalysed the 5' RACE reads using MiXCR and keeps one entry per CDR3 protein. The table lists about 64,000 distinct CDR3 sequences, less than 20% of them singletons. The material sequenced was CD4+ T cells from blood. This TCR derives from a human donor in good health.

The CDR3 protein is CASSFWTGRNEQFF. In nucleotides, the CDR3 is TGTGCCAGCAGCTTCTGGACAGGGCGTAATGAGCAGTTCTTC. V gene TRBV7-8 combines with J gene TRBJ2-1; 8 bases agree with TRBD1. Germline CDR1 and CDR2: SGHVS and FQNEAQ. This CDR3 comprises 14 residues. The V segment lost 3 bases and the J segment 7 bases; nucleotides outside the gene matches: 5. Looking up the rest from reference TRBV7-8 and TRBJ2-1 gives the full variable domain: GAGVSQSPRYKVAKRGQDVALRCDPISGHVSLFWYQQALGQGPEFLTYFQNEAQLDKSGLPSDRFFAERPEGSVSTLKIQRTQQEDSAVYLCASSFWTGRNEQFFGPGTRLTVL.